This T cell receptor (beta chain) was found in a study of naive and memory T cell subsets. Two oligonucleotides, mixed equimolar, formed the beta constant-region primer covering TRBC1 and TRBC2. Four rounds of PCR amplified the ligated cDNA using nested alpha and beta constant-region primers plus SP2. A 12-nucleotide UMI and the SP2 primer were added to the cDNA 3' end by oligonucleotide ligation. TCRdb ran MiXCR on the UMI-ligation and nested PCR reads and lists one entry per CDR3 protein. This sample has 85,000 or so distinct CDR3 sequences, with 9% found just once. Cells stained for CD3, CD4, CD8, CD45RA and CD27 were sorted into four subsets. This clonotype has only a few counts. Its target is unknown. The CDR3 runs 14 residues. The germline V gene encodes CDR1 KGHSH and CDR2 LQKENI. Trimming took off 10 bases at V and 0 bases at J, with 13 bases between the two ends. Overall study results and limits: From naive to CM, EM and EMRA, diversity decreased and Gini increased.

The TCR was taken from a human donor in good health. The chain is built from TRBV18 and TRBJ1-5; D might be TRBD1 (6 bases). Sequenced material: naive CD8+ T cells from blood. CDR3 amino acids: CAITPTGSNQPQHF. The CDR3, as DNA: TGTGCCATCACCCCGACAGGTAGCAATCAGCCCCAGCATTTT.